The present T cell receptor (beta chain) was sequenced within a study of regulatory T cells in long-lasting Graves disease. The time point denotes: newly diagnosed GD, antithyroid drugs for less than 3 months. PBMC RNA served as the TCR library source. Patients came through an endocrinology department, and that department was in Xi'an, China. Sequencing libraries for TCR beta were prepared with iRepertoire HTBI primers and Arm-PCR of CDR3 regions. TCRdb re-derived calls from the multiplex PCR reads in MiXCR, one entry per CDR3 protein. The sample includes fewer than 350,000 distinct CDR3 sequences, 15% to 20% seen only once; the top ten take 35% to 45%. CDR3 size: 12 residues. CDR1 is KGHDR and CDR2 is SFDVKD in the germline V gene. Between the trimmed V and J ends, which lost 5 bases and 6 bases, there was a span of 7 bases. General study results and limits: Persistent patients had more shared public clonotypes (about 2,700) than new patients (just over 950).

This clonotype was seen repeatedly, ten times or more. Its antigen is unidentified. Source: peripheral blood mononuclear cells (PBMCs), taken at new diagnosis, from a patient treated with antithyroid drugs. The chain uses TRBV24-1 and TRBJ2-1; D remains unclear. This sequence was found in a female donor with Graves disease. The CDR3 region is CATSGASNEQFF. The CDR3 nucleotides are TGTGCCACCAGTGGGGCTAGCAATGAGCAGTTCTTC.